Following are 19 T cell receptor beta chains from one sample sequenced in a study of blood T cell repertoires in COVID-19. Sequencing used immunoSEQ multiplex PCR; TCRdb keeps in-frame clones, though not all of them. The sample consists of around 360,000 clones, about 89% of them appearing once. The sample was PBMCs or T cells enriched from blood (not recorded which). The source of these receptors is a man aged 40-55 years in a cohort exposed to, infected with or recovered from COVID-19 (not recorded which).

The chain employs TRBV7-2 and TRBJ1-2; 8 bases agree with TRBD1. Germline V gene lookup returns CDR1 SGHTA and CDR2 FQGNSA. The CDR3 has 15 residues. Unmatched junction bases numbered 8, after V lost 4 bases and J lost 4 bases. The CDR3 region has the DNA TGTGCCAGCAGCTCGACAGGGGAAGTCGGCTATGGCTACACCTTC. Its translation: CASSSTGEVGYGYTF.

There are a few counts of this clone. The rearrangement joins TRBV27 to TRBJ2-5; 9 positions agree with TRBD1. This CDR3 comprises 16 residues. Unmatched junction bases numbered 11, after V lost 5 bases and J lost 4 bases. CDR1 is MNHEY, CDR2 SMNVEV, per germline (reference sequence). For the CDR3, the DNA is TGTGCCAGCAGTCCAGCCGGGACAGGGTTTCCAGAGACCCAGTACTTC. Protein: CASSPAGTGFPETQYF.

This clone was picked up one time. V gene TRBV6-1 combines with J gene TRBJ1-6; D possibly corresponds to TRBD1 (5 bases). The CDR3 sequence is 17 residues long. Germline V gives CDR1 MNHNS, CDR2 SASEGT. The germline V and J ends were trimmed by 0 bases and 5 bases, with 14 bases remaining between them. CDR3 protein: CASSEANIPGNNSPLHF. CDR3 nucleotides: TGTGCCAGCAGTGAAGCGAATATTCCAGGGAATAATTCACCCCTCCACTTT.

V usage is TRBV2 and J usage is TRBJ2-7; 7 bases map to TRBD1. This CDR3 spans 15 amino acids. V lost 6 bases and J lost 2; bases outside the gene matches: 10. Germline lookup yields CDR1 SNHLY and CDR2 FYNNEI. The CDR3 bases are TGTGCCAGCAGGACCGGGACAGCCGAAACCTACGAGCAGTACTTC. Translated: CASRTGTAETYEQYF.

This chain joins TRBV4-1 and TRBJ1-3; D is undetermined. CDR1 is MGHRA and CDR2 is YSYEKL in the germline V gene. V shed 2 bases and J shed 5 bases, with 10 bases lying between them. This CDR3 spans 14 amino acids. This CDR3 is CASSQRTERNTIYF. The CDR3 DNA follows: TGCGCCAGCAGCCAAAGAACAGAGCGAAACACCATATATTTT.

The CDR3 region is CASSTGNQETQYF. Written as DNA, the CDR3 is TGTGCCAGCAGTACAGGGAACCAAGAGACCCAGTACTTC. The V call is TRBV27, the J call TRBJ2-5; tentative D call: TRBD1 (6 bases). The germline CDR1 and CDR2 sequences are MNHEY and SMNVEV (reference sequence). There are 13 residues in the CDR3. Trimming left V 5 bases short and J 0 bases short, with 7 bases between.

This clone turned up a few times. The rearrangement links TRBV19 to TRBJ2-2; 8 nucleotides match TRBD2. The CDR3 is made up of 17 amino acids. The germline V gene has CDR1 LNHDA and CDR2 SQIVND (reference sequence). V lost 5 bases and J lost 1; bases outside the gene matches: 9. CDR3 amino acids: CASSYPGLAGNTGELFF. CDR3 sequence (DNA): TGTGCCAGTAGTTACCCTGGGCTAGCGGGGAACACCGGGGAGCTGTTTTTT.

The chain joins TRBV2 to TRBJ1-2; 8 nucleotides align to TRBD1. Germline-derived CDR1 and CDR2 are SNHLY and FYNNEI. CDR3 length: 11 amino acids. J lost 8 bases, V lost 5 bases, and 1 base had no gene match. This chain's CDR3 is CASSPGGGYTF. Written as DNA, the CDR3 is TGTGCCAGCAGTCCAGGGGGCGGCTACACCTTC.

This clone was seen ten or more times. The chain carries TRBV19 and TRBJ2-2, with D possibly TRBD2 on 6 matching bases. Germline V gene lookup returns CDR1 LNHDA and CDR2 SQIVND (reference sequence). The CDR3 has 15 amino acids. The V end lost 7 bases, the J end lost 3 bases, and 15 bases lay between the germline ends. CDR3 DNA: TGTGCCAGTAATCCCCCGGGACTCCACACCGGGGAGCTGTTTTTT. Encoded protein: CASNPPGLHTGELFF. The whole variable domain, remainder taken from reference TRBV19 and TRBJ2-2, is DGGITQSPKYLFRKEGQNVTLSCEQNLNHDAMYWYRQDPGQGLRLIYYSQIVNDFQKGDIAEGYSVSREKKESFPLTVTSAQKNPTAFYLCASNPPGLHTGELFFGEGSRLTVL.

The CDR3 DNA reads TGTGCCACCAGCGTAGATAATCAGCCCCAGCATTTT. It translates to CATSVDNQPQHF. The chain is built from TRBV24-1 and TRBJ1-5; no clear D. Germline V lookup: CDR1 KGHDR, CDR2 SFDVKD. This CDR3 has 12 residues. Trimming stripped 7 bases from V and 4 bases from J, with 7 bases between.

The chain combines TRBV28 with TRBJ2-1, with TRBD2 matching over 12 bases. The junction had 5 bases not matched to a gene; V was cut back by 4 bases and J by 10 bases. Germline V CDR1 and CDR2: MDHEN, SYDVKM. The CDR3 covers 14 residues. CDR3 nucleotides: TGTGCCAGCAGTTCGGGACTAGCGGGCTCCGAGCAGTTCTTC. This encodes CASSSGLAGSEQFF.

J is TRBJ2-1 and V is TRBV27, with 7 bases matching TRBD2. The CDR3 length is 13 residues. Germline lookup yields CDR1 MNHEY and CDR2 SMNVEV (reference sequence). Losses at the gene ends were 6 bases for V and 8 bases for J; bases not matched to a gene: 7. The CDR3 reads CASRGTTLHEQFF. Here the CDR3 DNA reads TGTGCCAGCAGGGGGACTACCTTGCATGAGCAGTTCTTC.

The V and J genes are TRBV7-3 and TRBJ1-2, with D possibly TRBD1 on 6 matching bases. Per germline, CDR1 SGHTA and CDR2 FQGTGA. V was pared by 5 bases and J by 4 bases, with 20 bases between. This CDR3 is 16 amino acids long. The DNA for the CDR3 is TGTGCCAGCAGCAAAACCGCCTCGACAGGCGGCTATGGCTACACCTTC. Translating gives CASSKTASTGGYGYTF.

In DNA form, the CDR3 reads TGTGCAGCAGGGGTTTTACGCCAGCCCCAGCATTTT. This gives the protein CAAGVLRQPQHF. J is TRBJ1-5 and V is TRBV19; D possibly corresponds to TRBD1 (6 bases). CDR1 is LNHDA and CDR2 is SQIVND in the germline V gene (reference sequence). The CDR3 has 12 residues.

The V call is TRBV28, the J call TRBJ1-2, with 10 bases aligning to TRBD1. The trim removed 5 bases at V and 8 bases at J, leaving 8 bases unmatched. CDR3 length equals 14 residues. Germline V gives CDR1 MDHEN, CDR2 SYDVKM. CDR3 sequence: CASSQTGTGEGYTF. The CDR3 DNA reads as TGTGCCAGCAGTCAGACCGGGACAGGGGAGGGCTACACCTTC.

V usage is TRBV28 and J usage is TRBJ2-7; tentative D call: TRBD1 (6 bases). The V gene lost 6 bases and the J gene lost 1 base, with 19 bases spanning the gap. This CDR3 is 16 amino acids long. Germline V gene lookup returns CDR1 MDHEN and CDR2 SYDVKM. This CDR3 reads CASSSPTGLKSYEQYF. The DNA of the CDR3 is TGTGCCAGCAGCTCACCTACAGGGCTAAAATCCTACGAGCAGTACTTC.

V and J are TRBV28 and TRBJ1-1; 12 positions agree with TRBD1. The CDR3 is 15 residues long. The junction had 5 bases not matched to a gene; V was cut back by 4 bases and J by 5 bases. Looked up from germline, CDR1 is MDHEN and CDR2 is SYDVKM. CDR3 sequence (DNA): TGTGCCAGCAGTTCGCCGGGACAGGGGGCGACTGAAGCTTTCTTT. This encodes CASSSPGQGATEAFF.

The DNA for the CDR3 is TGCAGCGTGACAGGTTCCATGAACACTGAAGCTTTCTTT. This encodes CSVTGSMNTEAFF. V usage is TRBV29-1 and J usage is TRBJ1-1; D is perhaps TRBD1 (6 bases). Per germline, CDR1 SQVTM and CDR2 ANQGSEA. This CDR3 is built from 13 residues. Trimming took off 6 bases at V and 0 bases at J, with 11 bases between the two ends. The full variable domain, in which reference TRBV29-1 and TRBJ1-1 provide the parts outside the CDR3, is SAVISQKPSRDICQRGTSLTIQCQVDSQVTMMFWYRQQPGQSLTLIATANQGSEATYESGFVIDKFPISRPNLTFSTLTVSNMSPEDSSIYLCSVTGSMNTEAFFGQGTRLTVV.

V usage is TRBV25-1 and J usage is TRBJ1-4, with D unresolved. In germline, CDR1 is MGHDK, CDR2 SYGVNS. There are 11 residues in the CDR3. Trimming took 8 bases from V and 2 from J, leaving 3 bases between them. CDR3 in amino acids: CASQTNEKLFF. The CDR3 DNA reads as TGTGCCAGCCAGACTAATGAAAAACTGTTTTTT.